The clone carrying this T cell receptor beta chain appeared many times. Its target is unknown. The data stem from a study of early T cells in non-severe SARS-CoV-2 infection. For the study at large: It was bulk RNA from unsorted whole blood that was sequenced, and the chains were unpaired. Study-level points and caveats: Anti-spike CD8 responses were favored in VDJdb matching, and private and CD4 specificities were missed.

Individually, cDNA molecules had unique molecular identifiers attached to them. A single record per CDR3 protein comes from TCRdb applying MiXCR to the 5' RACE reads. The sample has around 77,000 distinct CDR3 sequences; 5% are singletons. This CDR3 spans 15 amino acids. Trimming shortened V by 5 bases and J by 2 bases, and 12 bases separated the two germline ends. The germline V gene has CDR1 MNHEY and CDR2 SMNVEV (reference sequence). V gene TRBV27 combines with J gene TRBJ2-2; D not resolved. This TCR derives from an adult who was a healthcare worker with PCR-confirmed SARS-CoV-2 infection or an uninfected control (not recorded which). The sample here was whole blood, taken at baseline. CDR3 sequence: CASSIGSTNTGELFF. In nucleotides, the CDR3 is TGTGCCAGCAGTATAGGATCCACCAACACCGGGGAGCTGTTTTTT.